This T cell receptor beta chain was identified in a study of blood T cell repertoires in COVID-19. Assay: immunoSEQ multiplex PCR; the TCRdb copy retains only in-frame clones and omits some. This table holds a few hundred thousand clones, roughly 89% found once. From germline, CDR1 is SGHRS and CDR2 YFSETQ. CDR3 length: 14 amino acids. The trim removed 3 bases at V and 5 bases at J, leaving 7 bases unmatched. The chain recombines TRBV5-1 with TRBJ2-5; TRBD1 aligns across 7 bases. Sequenced: peripheral blood. The receptor's source is a woman aged 55-70 years with COVID-19, enrolled during active disease. CDR3 protein: CASSSTGDWETQYF. The CDR3 DNA reads as TGCGCCAGCAGCTCTACAGGGGATTGGGAGACCCAGTACTTC.